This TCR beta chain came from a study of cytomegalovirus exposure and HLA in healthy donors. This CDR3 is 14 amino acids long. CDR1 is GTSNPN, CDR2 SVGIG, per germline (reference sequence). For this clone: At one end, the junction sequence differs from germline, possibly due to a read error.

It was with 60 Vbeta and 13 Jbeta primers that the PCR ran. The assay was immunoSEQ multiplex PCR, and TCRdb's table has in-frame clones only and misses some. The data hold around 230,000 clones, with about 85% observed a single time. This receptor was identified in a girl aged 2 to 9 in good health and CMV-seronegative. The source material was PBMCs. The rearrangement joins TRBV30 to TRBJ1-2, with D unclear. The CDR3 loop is CAWSPPLLNYGYSF. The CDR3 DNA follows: TGTGCCTGGAGTCCCCCCCTTCTTAACTATGGCTACTCCTTC.